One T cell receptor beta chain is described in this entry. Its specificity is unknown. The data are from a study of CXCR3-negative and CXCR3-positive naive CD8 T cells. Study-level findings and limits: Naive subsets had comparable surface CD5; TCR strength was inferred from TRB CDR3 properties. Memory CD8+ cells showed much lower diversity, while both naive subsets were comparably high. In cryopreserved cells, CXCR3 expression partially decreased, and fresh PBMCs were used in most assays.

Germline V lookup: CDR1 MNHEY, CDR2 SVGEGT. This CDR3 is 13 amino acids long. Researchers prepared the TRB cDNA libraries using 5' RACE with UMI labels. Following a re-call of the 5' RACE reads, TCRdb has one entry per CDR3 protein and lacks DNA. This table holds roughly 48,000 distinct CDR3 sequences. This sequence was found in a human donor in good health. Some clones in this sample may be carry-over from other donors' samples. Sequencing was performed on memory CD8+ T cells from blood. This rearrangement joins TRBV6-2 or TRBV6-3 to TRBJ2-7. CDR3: CASSYGQTYEQYF.